The source of this T cell receptor beta chain is a study of OX40 agonist ivuxolimab in advanced cancers. Study at large: Patients in dose escalation had liver, melanoma, kidney or head and neck cancers. Overall study findings and caveats: The CD4+ and CD8+ T cells in the blood had expanded clonally by week 6 at 0.1 to 3.0 mg/kg. Among some nonresponders, normalized T-cell clonal expansion was also low.

With regard to this clone: The antigen remains unidentified.

Using immunoSEQ multiplex PCR, the repertoire was profiled, and TCRdb retains in-frame clones only, with some absent. The table lists tens of thousands of clones, more than 75% of them singletons, with less than 2.5% in the top ten. Trimming removed 5 bases from V and 0 bases from J; junction bases left unmatched: 3. This CDR3 spans 15 amino acids. The germline gives CDR1 SGHTA, CDR2 FQGTGA. This clonotype originated in an adult with an advanced solid tumor such as melanoma, head and neck, liver or kidney cancer. The source was CD4+ or CD8+ T cells sorted from blood, collected in a trial of the OX40 agonist ivuxolimab. This chain links TRBV7-3 with TRBJ2-1; 8 nucleotides match TRBD2. CDR3 DNA: TGTGCCAGCAGCATAGCGGGGAGCTCCTACAATGAGCAGTTCTTC. Its protein is CASSIAGSSYNEQFF.